The 8 T cell receptor beta chains listed next were all sequenced from one sample in a study of Graves' ophthalmopathy and Graves' hyperthyroidism. Amplification targeted the TCR beta CDR3 regions, with RNA transcripts as the source material. First-round RT-PCR relied on HTBI primers, and a second-round multiplex PCR came next. TCRdb recomputed calls from the multiplex PCR reads with MiXCR, one row per CDR3 protein. There are about 740,000 distinct CDR3 sequences in the sample; about 44% occur only once, and 40% to 45% lies in the top ten. Sequencing input: peripheral blood. The receptors derive from an adult man with Graves' ophthalmopathy.

In this sample, this clonotype turned up many times. The chain employs TRBV7-2 and TRBJ1-1; tentative D call: TRBD1 (6 bases). Trimming took 1 base from V and 4 from J, leaving 13 bases between them. The CDR3 has 15 residues. CDR1 is SGHTA and CDR2 is FQGNSA in the germline V gene. CDR3 sequence (DNA): TGTGCCAGCAGCTTAGGTTGGGGGCGTCTCACTGAAGCTTTCTTT. Amino acid sequence: CASSLGWGRLTEAFF.

This clonotype was observed at least ten times. This rearrangement joins TRBV2 to TRBJ2-7, with 8 positions matching TRBD1. Germline V gene data show CDR1 as SNHLY and CDR2 as FYNNEI. The CDR3 is 16 residues long. V gave up 4 bases and J gave up 5 bases; unmatched junction bases: 13. The chain's CDR3 is CASSVPFAGGRDEQYF. The CDR3, as DNA: TGTGCCAGCAGTGTCCCCTTCGCAGGGGGCAGGGACGAGCAGTACTTC.

The V gene is TRBV5-4, the J gene TRBJ2-7; 11 nucleotides agree with TRBD2. The J call may not be correct, given that the DNA end is closer to TRBJ2-5. The length of the CDR3 is 18 residues. CDR1 is SGHNT, CDR2 YYREEE, per germline (reference sequence). CDR3 bases: TGTGCCAGCAGCCAAAGGCGAACTAGCGGGGGTAGCCAAGAGACCCAGTACTTC. Translating gives CASSQRRTSGGSQETQYF.

The sample holds a few counts of this clonotype. The rearrangement uses TRBV11-2 and TRBJ2-7; possibly TRBD2 for D (7 bases). Germline CDR1 is SGHAT and CDR2 is FQNNGV. This CDR3 spans 14 amino acids. Trimming pared 2 bases from V and 2 bases from J, leaving 10 bases between. CDR3 sequence reads: CASSLWGGPYEQYF. Here the CDR3 DNA reads TGTGCCAGCAGCTTATGGGGGGGGCCCTACGAGCAGTACTTC. Full variable domain (missing parts from reference TRBV11-2 and TRBJ2-7): EAGVAQSPRYKIIEKRQSVAFWCNPISGHATLYWYQQILGQGPKLLIQFQNNGVVDDSQLPKDRFSAERLKGVDSTLKIQPAKLEDSAVYLCASSLWGGPYEQYFGPGTRLTVT.

The chain carries TRBV10-3 and TRBJ1-6; 9 nucleotides agree with TRBD1. Germline V gene sequence: CDR1 ENHRY, CDR2 SYGVKD. CDR3 size: 15 residues. J was trimmed by 10 bases and V by 10 bases; bases with no gene match: 14. The CDR3 loop reads CASTYSGTGWSPLHF. The CDR3 region has the DNA TGTGCCAGCACCTATTCTGGGACAGGGTGGTCACCCCTCCACTTT.

The chain is built from TRBV25-1 and TRBJ1-2; no clear D. Deletions cut 5 bases from V and 0 bases from J, with 13 bases between. The CDR3 spans 15 residues. Germline V lookup: CDR1 MGHDK, CDR2 SYGVNS. CDR3: CASSTSDASNYGYTF. CDR3 nucleotides: TGTGCCAGCAGTACCTCGGATGCCTCTAACTATGGCTACACCTTC.

Turning to this clonotype: The junction differs from germline at one of its ends, possibly a read error. The chain joins TRBV7-9 to TRBJ1-5; TRBD1 matches 8 bases. The length of the CDR3 is 17 residues. Germline V CDR1 and CDR2: SEHNR, FQNEAQ (reference sequence). CDR3 DNA: TGCGCCAGCAGCCCCACGACAGGGGTGGAAAACAATCAGCCCCAGCATTTT. Residues: CASSPTTGVENNQPQHF.

The table lists this clonotype with a few counts. The J gene is TRBJ2-5, the V gene TRBV5-4; no definite D call. Trimming took 0 bases from V and 1 from J, leaving 7 bases between them. Per the germline V gene, CDR1 is SGHNT and CDR2 is YYREEE (reference sequence). This CDR3 is 14 amino acids long. This CDR3 reads CASSLVTAQETQYF. The CDR3 DNA is TGTGCCAGCAGCTTGGTTACAGCCCAAGAGACCCAGTACTTC.